This passage covers 29 T cell receptor beta chains from one sample sequenced in a study of CD8+CD57+ T cells in acquired aplastic anemia. According to the study, genomic DNA was the template for TCR beta VDJ and CDR3 profiling. TCRdb itself ran the reads through MiXCR, one entry per CDR3 protein. The data contain 400,000 to 450,000 distinct CDR3 sequences, about 70% of them singletons. The sequencing sample was made of sorted CD4+, CD8+, or CD8+CD57+ T cells (not recorded which) from PBMCs. Receptors were obtained from a human donor in good health, serving as a control.

As to this clonotype: A junction boundary mismatches the germline segment, possibly from a read error. V gene TRBV15 combines with J gene TRBJ2-1, with 7 bases fitting TRBD1. Germline-derived CDR1 and CDR2 are LNHNV and YYDKDF (reference sequence). The CDR3 totals 15 residues. CDR3: CASSLVSGQHNEQFF. The DNA of the CDR3 is TGTGCCAGCAGCTTAGTGTCGGGACAGCACAATGAGCAGTTCTTC.

The rearrangement joins TRBV2 to TRBJ2-1; possible D gene TRBD2, 6 bases. Matching the DNA end better, TRBJ2-7 makes the J call doubtful. This CDR3 region has 12 residues. Looked up from germline, CDR1 is SNHLY and CDR2 is FYNNEI. The CDR3 DNA sequence: TGTGCGTGCAGTCCGGCGGGAAATGAGCAGTACTTC. Its translation is CACSPAGNEQYF.

The chain links TRBV19 to TRBJ1-1; unclear D gene. V lost 4 bases, J lost 1 base, and 13 bases lay in between. Germline V gives CDR1 LNHDA, CDR2 SQIVND (reference sequence). This CDR3 has 15 residues. In DNA form, the CDR3 reads TGTGCCAGTAGTACCCAAACAGTCGAGAACACTGAAGCTTTCTTT. This codes for CASSTQTVENTEAFF.

J is TRBJ1-2 and V is TRBV12-3 or TRBV12-4; D is unresolved. The CDR3 has 16 amino acids. The ends were cut back, 6 bases at V and 3 bases at J, with 20 bases in the middle. The CDR3: CASSLSSRGRHYGYTF. DNA of the CDR3: TGTGCCAGCAGCCTCTCCTCTCGGGGTAGGCACTATGGCTACACCTTC.

With regard to this clonotype: This is likely a read error, given that the CDR3 carries no conserved phenylalanine or tryptophan at its end. The DNA is left out, because the CDR3 cannot be placed on it with certainty; the CDR3 is given as TCRdb lists it. CDR3: CASSNPTTGYERYS. This sequence joins TRBV10-3 and TRBJ2-7. Germline-derived CDR1 and CDR2 are ENHRY and SYGVKD. The CDR3 region is 14 residues in length, termini included.

Comment on this clonotype: The missing conserved phenylalanine or tryptophan at the end of this CDR3 makes a read error likely. The DNA is left out, because the CDR3 cannot be placed on it with certainty; the CDR3 is given as TCRdb lists it. V gene TRBV7-3 combines with J gene TRBJ2-5; the table's D gene call, TRBD1, was not cross checked with the DNA. CDR1 is SGHTA, CDR2 FQGTGA, per germline. The length of the CDR3 is 13 amino acids, counting both ends. Here the CDR3 reads CASSPVAQQTLQY.

This rearrangement joins TRBV5-5 to TRBJ2-5, with TRBD2 identical over 13 bases. With 1 base clipped from V and 5 bases from J, the junction kept 5 bases outside the gene matches. This CDR3 has 16 amino acids. Germline loops: CDR1 SGHKS, CDR2 YYEKEE (reference sequence). CDR3 in amino acids: CASSLRLAGGRETQYF. The CDR3 nucleotides read TGTGCCAGCAGCTTGCGACTAGCGGGGGGACGGGAGACCCAGTACTTC.

Regarding this clonotype: At one of its ends the junction is not consistent with the germline gene, which may arise from a read error. The chain has TRBV10-3 and TRBJ1-1; D is uncertain. Germline lookup yields CDR1 ENHRY and CDR2 SYGVKD. There are 16 residues in the CDR3. CDR3 sequence (DNA): TGCGCCATCAGTGAGCTGACGAGCAACATCAACACTGAAGCTTTCTTT. Translated: CAISELTSNINTEAFF.

A word on this clonotype: One junction end disagrees with the germline gene, perhaps due to a read error. The chain couples TRBV19 to TRBJ1-2; possibly TRBD1 for D (5 bases). This CDR3 has 14 residues. Germline V gene data show CDR1 as LNHDA and CDR2 as SQIVND (reference sequence). Written as DNA, the CDR3 is TGTGCCAGTATTCGGACAACCATCAACTGTGGCTACACCTTC. This codes for CASIRTTINCGYTF.

This clonotype has at least ten counts. CDR3 in DNA: TGTGCTAGTGCCGTCCAGGGTTCCCCCTACACCATATATTTT. This translates into CASAVQGSPYTIYF. The V gene is TRBV12-5, the J gene TRBJ1-3, with D tentatively TRBD1 (5 bases). From germline, CDR1 is LGHNT and CDR2 FRNRAP. The CDR3 totals 14 residues. The ends were cut back, 7 bases at V and 8 bases at J, with 18 bases in the middle.

The chain employs TRBV7-8 and TRBJ1-2; the D gene is possibly TRBD1 (5 bases). Germline CDR1 is SGHVS and CDR2 is FQNEAQ. Deletions cut 5 bases from V and 5 bases from J, with 18 bases between. The CDR3 consists of 15 residues. DNA of the CDR3: TGTGCCAGCAGCCTACGGCCAGCCGGGGCATATGGCTACACCTTC. This codes for CASSLRPAGAYGYTF.

Points on this clonotype: The junction departs from the called germline gene at one end, perhaps through a read error. The chain couples TRBV7-9 to TRBJ1-2; D is uncertain. This CDR3 is 14 amino acids long. CDR1 is SEHNR, CDR2 FQNEAQ, per germline (reference sequence). CDR3 residues: CASSQPGRNSYDNF. The CDR3 bases are TGTGCCAGCAGCCAACCCGGGCGCAACTCCTACGACAACTTC.

This clonotype was detected only a few times. A much larger clone lies one base from this, so it may be a read error. The chain uses TRBV6-5 and TRBJ1-2, with 7 bases aligning to TRBD1. This CDR3 has 16 amino acids. CDR1 is MNHEY and CDR2 is SVGAGI in the germline V gene. The CDR3 DNA reads TGTGCCAGCGGTTACTCCAGACAGGGTCGGAACTATGGCTACACCTTC. Its translation: CASGYSRQGRNYGYTF.

The gene calls are TRBV7-2 and TRBJ1-2; no definite D call. This CDR3 region has 17 residues. From germline, CDR1 is SGHTA and CDR2 FQGNSA. The V end was cut by 6 bases, the J end by 5 bases, with 25 bases between. For the CDR3, the DNA is TGTGCCAGCAGTCAAGAGGGTGGACCGAGAGATTATTATGGCTACACCTTC. Translated: CASSQEGGPRDYYGYTF. Combining the CDR3 with reference TRBV7-2 and TRBJ1-2 gives the whole variable domain GAGVSQSPSNKVTEKGKDVELRCDPISGHTALYWYRQSLGQGLEFLIYFQGNSAPDKSGLPSDRFSAERTGGSVSTLTIQRTQQEDSAVYLCASSQEGGPRDYYGYTFGSGTRLTVV.

This clonotype has a count of ten or more. One end of the junction is discordant with germline, which a read error may explain. This chain connects TRBV19 to TRBJ1-4, with 8 bases matching TRBD1. There are 15 residues in the CDR3. Germline V gene sequence: CDR1 LNHDA, CDR2 SQIVND (reference sequence). For the CDR3, the DNA is TGTGCCAGCAGTACGGGACAGGCCTCTAATGAAAAACTGTTTTTT. It is translated as CASSTGQASNEKLFF. The variable domain in full, with the rest retrieved from reference TRBV19 and TRBJ1-4, is DGGITQSPKYLFRKEGQNVTLSCEQNLNHDAMYWYRQDPGQGLRLIYYSQIVNDFQKGDIAEGYSVSREKKESFPLTVTSAQKNPTAFYLCASSTGQASNEKLFFGSGTQLSVL.

Details on this clonotype: The junction departs from the called germline gene at one end, perhaps through a read error. The chain combines TRBV7-9 with TRBJ1-2; D unclear. The CDR3 is made up of 15 amino acids. CDR1 is SEHNR, CDR2 FQNEAQ, per germline (reference sequence). The CDR3 protein is CASSLGAAPSYGYTF. Written as DNA, the CDR3 is TGCGCCAGCAGCTTGGGTGCAGCACCTAGCTATGGCTACACCTTC. The full variable domain, with the rest looked up from reference TRBV7-9 and TRBJ1-2, is DTGVSQNPRHKITKRGQNVTFRCDPISEHNRLYWYRQTLGQGPEFLTYFQNEAQLEKSRLLSDRFSAERPKGSFSTLEIQRTEQGDSAMYLCASSLGAAPSYGYTFGSGTRLTVV.

This rearrangement joins TRBV7-9 to TRBJ2-7; the D gene is possibly TRBD2 (5 bases). CDR1 and CDR2 (germline): SEHNR, FQNEAQ (reference sequence). The CDR3 has 15 amino acids. Trimming removed 6 bases at V and 8 bases at J, with 23 bases between. DNA of the CDR3: TGTGCCAGCAGTTCAGACCTAGACTACCCTACGAAGCAGTACTTC. As protein: CASSSDLDYPTKQYF.

CDR3 sequence reads: CAGTSGGTEAFF. CDR3 sequence (DNA): TGTGCCGGTACATCGGGCGGCACTGAAGCTTTCTTT. The chain carries TRBV7-2 and TRBJ1-1; D is unresolved. The V gene's germline CDR1 is SGHTA and CDR2 FQGNSA. V lost 11 bases to trimming and J lost 4 bases, with 14 bases between them. CDR3 length equals 12 residues.

The chain employs TRBV7-6 and TRBJ2-7, with D perhaps matching TRBD2 (6 bases). Trimming removed 5 bases from V and 2 bases from J, with 13 bases in between. Germline values: CDR1 SGHVS, CDR2 FNYEAQ. The CDR3 is 14 residues long. For the CDR3, the DNA is TGTGCCAGCAGCCCATACCCGGGAGCCTACGAGCAGTACTTC. Protein: CASSPYPGAYEQYF. Full variable domain (rest looked up from reference TRBV7-6 and TRBJ2-7): GAGVSQSPRYKVTKRGQDVALRCDPISGHVSLYWYRQALGQGPEFLTYFNYEAQQDKSGLPNDRFSAERPEGSISTLTIQRTEQRDSAMYRCASSPYPGAYEQYFGPGTRLTVT.

With regard to this clonotype: Relative to the germline gene, one junction end is altered; a read error may explain this. This chain joins TRBV7-9 and TRBJ1-1; TRBD1 agrees at 7 bases. Germline lookup yields CDR1 SEHNR and CDR2 FQNEAQ (reference sequence). This CDR3 has 13 amino acids. The CDR3 loop reads CASRLRRDSGALF. In nucleotides, the CDR3 is TGTGCCAGCCGCTTACGGCGGGACAGTGGAGCTTTGTTT.

This clonotype showed up many times. The rearrangement uses TRBV15 and TRBJ2-2, with D perhaps TRBD1 or TRBD2 (5 bases each). The V gene's germline CDR1 is LNHNV and CDR2 YYDKDF (reference sequence). The V gene lost 0 bases and the J gene lost 7 bases, with 9 bases spanning the gap. CDR3 length equals 14 residues. As DNA, the CDR3 is TGTGCCACCAGCAGAGATCGGGACGGCGGGGAGCTGTTTTTT. Protein product: CATSRDRDGGELFF.

This chain joins TRBV7-3 and TRBJ2-3; 9 bases line up with TRBD1. Per germline, CDR1 SGHTA and CDR2 FQGTGA. CDR3 size: 13 residues. V shed 2 bases and J 12 bases; nucleotides not matched to a gene: 6. CDR3 region: CASSLPGTGGQYF. The CDR3 bases are TGTGCCAGCAGCTTACCCGGCACAGGGGGCCAGTATTTT.

The chain links TRBV7-9 to TRBJ1-5; the D gene is possibly TRBD1 (5 bases). The CDR3 has 15 residues. V was pared by 5 bases and J by 16 bases, with 27 bases between. Germline CDR1 reads SEHNR; CDR2 reads FQNEAQ (reference sequence). The CDR3 DNA is TGTGCCAGCAGCGCCGGGACTTATTCACCCCTGCACTTTCATTTT. Translated, it gives CASSAGTYSPLHFHF. Supplemented by reference TRBV7-9 and TRBJ1-5, the full variable domain reads DTGVSQNPRHKITKRGQNVTFRCDPISEHNRLYWYRQTLGQGPEFLTYFQNEAQLEKSRLLSDRFSAERPKGSFSTLEIQRTEQGDSAMYLCASSAGTYSPLHFHFGDGTRLSIL.

The chain links TRBV25-1 to TRBJ2-7; D tentatively fits TRBD1 or TRBD2 (6 bases each). Per the germline V gene, CDR1 is MGHDK and CDR2 is SYGVNS. CDR3 size: 14 residues. The germline V and J ends were trimmed by 3 bases and 2 bases, with 11 bases remaining between them. Written as DNA, the CDR3 is TGTGCCAGCAGTGACGGGGGCAGTACCTACGAGCAGTACTTC. Encoded protein: CASSDGGSTYEQYF.

Concerning this clonotype: The junction differs from germline at one of its ends, possibly a read error. The J gene is TRBJ1-1, the V gene TRBV7-2, with TRBD1 matching 8 bases. The CDR3 runs to 13 residues. The germline V gene encodes CDR1 SGHTA and CDR2 FQGNSA. The CDR3 protein is CASSLRGTGGAVF. The CDR3 nucleotides read TGTGCCAGCAGCTTACGGGGGACAGGTGGAGCTGTCTTT.

This chain uses TRBV7-2 with TRBJ2-7; D is unresolved. The V gene lost 4 bases and the J gene lost 5 bases, with 18 bases spanning the gap. The CDR3 totals 15 residues. Germline V gene data show CDR1 as SGHTA and CDR2 as FQGNSA. The CDR3 DNA is TGTGCCAGCAGCTCAGATACCGCCGGGCCGCACGAGCAGTACTTC. It yields the protein CASSSDTAGPHEQYF.

The rearrangement joins TRBV6-5 to TRBJ1-2; perhaps TRBD1 as D (5 bases). V lost 10 bases and J lost 3, with 18 bases in between. This CDR3 is built from 14 residues. Germline V gene sequence: CDR1 MNHEY, CDR2 SVGAGI. CDR3 protein: CAICERREDYGYTF. Here the CDR3 DNA reads TGTGCCATTTGTGAGCGCAGGGAGGACTATGGCTACACCTTC.

Points on this clonotype: Being one base from a much bigger clone, this may be a read error. The CDR3 does not end in the conserved phenylalanine or tryptophan, so this is likely a read error. The DNA is omitted, as the CDR3 cannot be located on it reliably, and the CDR3 follows TCRdb's listing. The chain recombines TRBV7-2 with TRBJ2-3; the table's D call of TRBD2 was not tested on the DNA. Termini included, the CDR3 measures 13 amino acids. Germline V gene data show CDR1 as SGHTA and CDR2 as FQGNSA. The CDR3 sequence is CASSSEGGDKPQH.

In this sample, this clonotype turned up many times. The J gene is TRBJ1-1, the V gene TRBV12-3 or TRBV12-4; TRBD1 might be the D (5 bases). The V end lost 6 bases, the J end lost 4 bases, and 18 bases lay between the germline ends. The CDR3 loop spans 15 amino acids. The CDR3 DNA reads as TGTGCCAGCAGCCCCAGGCCAGGGCCGATCACTGAAGCTTTCTTT. Its translation is CASSPRPGPITEAFF.